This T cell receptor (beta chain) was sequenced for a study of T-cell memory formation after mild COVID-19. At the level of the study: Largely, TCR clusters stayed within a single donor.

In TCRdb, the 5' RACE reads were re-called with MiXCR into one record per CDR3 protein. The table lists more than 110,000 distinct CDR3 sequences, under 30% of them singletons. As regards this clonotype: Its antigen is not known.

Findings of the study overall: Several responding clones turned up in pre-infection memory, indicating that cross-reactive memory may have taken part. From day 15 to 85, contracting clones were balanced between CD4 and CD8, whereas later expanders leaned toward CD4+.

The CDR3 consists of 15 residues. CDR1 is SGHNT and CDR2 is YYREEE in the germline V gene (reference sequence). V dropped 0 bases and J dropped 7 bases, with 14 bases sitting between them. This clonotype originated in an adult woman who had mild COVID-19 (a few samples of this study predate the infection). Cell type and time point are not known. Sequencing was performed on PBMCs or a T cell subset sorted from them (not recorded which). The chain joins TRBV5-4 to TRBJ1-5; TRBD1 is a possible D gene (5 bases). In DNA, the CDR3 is TGTGCCAGCAGCTTGGCCGCAGATGGGGACCAGCCCCAGCATTTT. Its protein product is CASSLAADGDQPQHF.